These 15 T cell receptor beta chains were all obtained from the same sample, sequenced in a study of T cell responses to AZD1222 COVID-19 vaccine. The method was immunoSEQ multiplex PCR; TCRdb's version includes in-frame clones alone and lacks a portion of them. The sample consists of just under 90,000 clones, about nine tenths of them appearing once. This material consisted of peripheral blood, taken 28 days after the second AZD1222 dose. All receptors come from an adult who received the AZD1222 COVID-19 vaccine.

The chain has TRBV24-1 and TRBJ2-3; the match to TRBD2 covers 9 bases. Germline CDR1 KGHDR, CDR2 SFDVKD. Unmatched junction bases numbered 5, after V lost 4 bases and J lost 4 bases. The CDR3 runs 15 residues. CDR3 nucleotide sequence: TGTGCCACCAGTGAATTAGCGGGGGCATCAGATACGCAGTATTTT. This encodes CATSELAGASDTQYF.

This chain links TRBV5-4 with TRBJ2-1, with D possibly matching TRBD1 (8 bases). CDR1 is SGHNT and CDR2 is YYREEE in the germline V gene (reference sequence). V was cut by 4 bases and J by 6 bases, with 17 bases left in between. The length of the CDR3 is 15 residues. CDR3: CASSQDREGFNEQFF. CDR3 sequence (DNA): TGTGCCAGCAGCCAGGACAGGGAGGGTTTCAATGAGCAGTTCTTC.

This sequence joins TRBV10-1 and TRBJ1-1; a weak D match, TRBD1 (5 bases). Looked up from germline, CDR1 is WNHNN and CDR2 is SYGVQD (reference sequence). V was pared by 6 bases and J by 10 bases, with 18 bases between. The CDR3 sequence is 13 residues long. CDR3 coding DNA: TGCGCCAGCAGCTCCCACCAGGGTACGGTAGCTTTCTTT. It specifies CASSSHQGTVAFF.

The chain links TRBV11-3 to TRBJ2-2; D uncertain. The V gene lost 2 bases and the J gene lost 0 bases, with 7 bases spanning the gap. CDR3 size: 15 residues. Germline V gives CDR1 SGHNT, CDR2 YENEEA. The CDR3 nucleotides are TGTGCCAGCAGCTTAAGGCCAACGAACACCGGGGAGCTGTTTTTT. Its translation is CASSLRPTNTGELFF.

The V and J genes are TRBV2 and TRBJ1-1; 10 nucleotides line up with TRBD1. V dropped 7 bases and J dropped 4; count of bases not matched to a gene: 3. The CDR3 sequence is 13 residues long. In germline, CDR1 is SNHLY, CDR2 FYNNEI. The CDR3 here is CASTRTGGTEAFF. As DNA, the CDR3 is TGTGCCAGCACCCGGACAGGGGGCACTGAAGCTTTCTTT.

This rearrangement joins TRBV5-1 to TRBJ1-2; D might be TRBD1 (6 bases). CDR1 and CDR2 from the germline V gene are SGHRS and YFSETQ. Trimming took off 0 bases at V and 5 bases at J, with 14 bases between the two ends. The CDR3 is 15 amino acids. The CDR3 nucleotides are TGCGCCAGCAGCTTGGGCGGGGGGCAAGAGTATGGCTACACCTTC. The encoded protein is CASSLGGGQEYGYTF.

The rearrangement links TRBV15 to TRBJ2-3; D not resolved. Germline loops: CDR1 LNHNV, CDR2 YYDKDF (reference sequence). There are 16 residues in the CDR3. Deletions cut 0 bases from V and 2 bases from J, with 12 bases between. The CDR3 loop is CATSRESAQHTDTQYF. CDR3 in DNA: TGTGCCACCAGCAGAGAATCTGCCCAACACACAGATACGCAGTATTTT.

The J gene is TRBJ2-1, the V gene TRBV20-1; 8 bases map to TRBD2. The CDR3 sequence is 14 residues long. After removal of 3 bases from V and 9 bases from J, the junction contained 10 bases not matched to a gene. The germline CDR1 and CDR2 sequences are DFQATT and SNEGSKA (reference sequence). The CDR3 sequence is CSASSKRGFGEQFF. The CDR3 bases are TGCAGTGCTAGTTCAAAGCGGGGGTTTGGTGAGCAGTTCTTC.

The rearrangement joins TRBV12-3 or TRBV12-4 to TRBJ2-5; D may correspond to TRBD1 or TRBD2 (5 bases each). CDR3 length equals 12 residues. Trimming cost V 5 bases and J 2 bases, with 6 bases left between them. CDR3 amino acids: CASSGGQETQYF. DNA for the CDR3: TGTGCCAGCAGTGGGGGTCAAGAGACCCAGTACTTC.

The J gene is TRBJ2-2, the V gene TRBV4-2; the match to TRBD2 covers 12 bases. From germline, CDR1 is LGHNA and CDR2 YNFKEQ. The CDR3 covers 18 residues. Germline trimming cut 4 bases from V and 6 bases from J; bases unmatched to any gene: 12. CDR3 amino acids: CASSPQTSGGRLSGELFF. CDR3 DNA: TGTGCCAGCAGCCCCCAGACTAGCGGGGGCCGATTATCCGGGGAGCTGTTTTTT.

The chain joins TRBV6-6 to TRBJ1-1; the D is unclear. The germline V and J ends were trimmed by 3 bases and 11 bases, with 16 bases remaining between them. Germline-derived CDR1 and CDR2 are MNHNY and SVGAGI (reference sequence). This CDR3 region has 13 residues. Here the CDR3 reads CASSYVAAHRAFF. The CDR3 coding sequence is TGTGCCAGCAGTTATGTGGCCGCCCATAGGGCTTTCTTT.

The rearrangement links TRBV5-1 to TRBJ1-1; 10 positions match TRBD1. The CDR3 length is 16 residues. CDR1 is SGHRS, CDR2 YFSETQ, per germline. Germline trimming cut 4 bases from V and 11 bases from J; bases unmatched to any gene: 17. CDR3 nucleotide sequence: TGCGCCAGCAGCACGTACCGGGACAGGGGACGTTTGGAGGCTTTCTTT. Its translation is CASSTYRDRGRLEAFF.

The chain joins TRBV6-6 to TRBJ1-2; no clear D. Between the trimmed V and J ends, which lost 6 bases and 0 bases, there was a span of 11 bases. Looked up from germline, CDR1 is MNHNY and CDR2 is SVGAGI (reference sequence). The CDR3 consists of 14 residues. CDR3 nucleotides: TGTGCCAGCAGGAAAACACAGACTAACTATGGCTACACCTTC. It yields the protein CASRKTQTNYGYTF.

The chain recombines TRBV27 with TRBJ1-1; maybe TRBD1 (5 bases). Germline V gene sequence: CDR1 MNHEY, CDR2 SMNVEV (reference sequence). There are 15 residues in the CDR3. The V and J ends lost 3 bases and 5 bases respectively, with 16 bases between them. Written as DNA, the CDR3 is TGTGCCAGCAGTTTTGTATCCAGGGCTGGGACTGAAGCTTTCTTT. It is translated as CASSFVSRAGTEAFF.

The V and J genes are TRBV7-9 and TRBJ2-2, with 9 bases identical to TRBD1. The germline CDR1 and CDR2 sequences are SEHNR and FQNEAQ (reference sequence). The CDR3 length is 16 residues. The V and J ends lost 5 bases and 1 base, in that order; junction bases with no gene match: 5. In DNA form, the CDR3 reads TGTGCCAGCAGCCTCCGGGACAGGGAGAACACCGGGGAGCTGTTTTTT. Translated: CASSLRDRENTGELFF. The variable domain in full, with the rest retrieved from reference TRBV7-9 and TRBJ2-2, is DTGVSQNPRHKITKRGQNVTFRCDPISEHNRLYWYRQTLGQGPEFLTYFQNEAQLEKSRLLSDRFSAERPKGSFSTLEIQRTEQGDSAMYLCASSLRDRENTGELFFGEGSRLTVL.